What follows are 15 T cell receptor beta chains derived from one specimen sequenced in a study of OX40 agonist ivuxolimab in advanced cancers. The assay was immunoSEQ multiplex PCR, and TCRdb's table has in-frame clones only and misses some. The table records about 79,000 clones, about 95% of them present only once. This material consisted of CD4+ or CD8+ T cells sorted from blood, taken in a trial of the OX40 agonist ivuxolimab. The receptors were gathered from an adult with an advanced solid tumor such as melanoma, head and neck, liver or kidney cancer.

The chain has TRBV19 and TRBJ2-7, with 10 bases fitting TRBD1. Germline assignment: CDR1 LNHDA and CDR2 SQIVND (reference sequence). The CDR3 spans 14 residues. V lost 3 bases, J lost 4 bases, and 3 bases stayed unmatched. CDR3 in DNA: TGTGCCAGTAGTATGACAGGGGGCTGGTACGAGCAGTACTTC. Encoded protein: CASSMTGGWYEQYF. The full variable domain, completed using reference TRBV19 and TRBJ2-7, is DGGITQSPKYLFRKEGQNVTLSCEQNLNHDAMYWYRQDPGQGLRLIYYSQIVNDFQKGDIAEGYSVSREKKESFPLTVTSAQKNPTAFYLCASSMTGGWYEQYFGPGTRLTVT.

The V call is TRBV9, the J call TRBJ2-7; the D gene is possibly TRBD1 (5 bases). CDR3 length: 15 amino acids. The ends were cut back, 0 bases at V and 5 bases at J, with 15 bases in the middle. In germline, CDR1 is SGDLS, CDR2 YYNGEE. The CDR3 bases are TGTGCCAGCAGCGTAGGGGGCGCGGTTGGAAACGAGCAGTACTTC. This sequence encodes CASSVGGAVGNEQYF.

The chain uses TRBV19 and TRBJ1-5; 12 bases agree with TRBD1. J lost 7 bases, V lost 4 bases, and 8 bases had no gene match. The CDR3 sequence is 16 residues long. CDR1 LNHDA and CDR2 SQIVND come from the germline V gene (reference sequence). CDR3: CASSTGTGGVNQPQHF. For the CDR3, the DNA is TGTGCCAGTAGTACCGGGACAGGGGGCGTCAACCAGCCCCAGCATTTT.

The V gene is TRBV18, the J gene TRBJ2-5; 7 bases are shared with TRBD2. The germline CDR1 and CDR2 sequences are KGHSH and LQKENI. The CDR3 is 16 residues long. V was pared by 4 bases and J by 5 bases, with 13 bases of the junction left unmatched. The CDR3 region has the DNA TGTGCCAGCTCACTTACAAGCAGCGGGGCAGGGGAGACCCAGTACTTC. It translates to CASSLTSSGAGETQYF. The variable domain in full, with the rest retrieved from reference TRBV18 and TRBJ2-5, is NAGVMQNPRHLVRRRGQEARLRCSPMKGHSHVYWYRQLPEEGLKFMVYLQKENIIDESGMPKERFSAEFPKEGPSILRIQQVVRGDSAAYFCASSLTSSGAGETQYFGPGTRLLVL.

The genes are TRBV19 and TRBJ2-1, with unresolved D. The germline V and J ends were trimmed by 3 bases and 6 bases, with 9 bases remaining between them. The CDR3 totals 13 residues. The germline V gene encodes CDR1 LNHDA and CDR2 SQIVND (reference sequence). DNA of the CDR3: TGTGCCAGTAGTATCAAAGTTGGCAATGAGCAGTTCTTC. Encoded protein: CASSIKVGNEQFF.

The chain combines TRBV9 with TRBJ2-3, with 10 bases aligning to TRBD2. The CDR3 has 16 amino acids. V lost 4 bases and J lost 3; bases outside the gene matches: 8. In germline, CDR1 is SGDLS, CDR2 YYNGEE. The CDR3 sequence: CASSPWASGSTDTQYF. The CDR3 bases are TGTGCCAGCAGCCCTTGGGCTAGCGGGAGTACAGATACGCAGTATTTT.

On this clone: Relative to the germline gene, one junction end is altered; a read error may explain this. The gene calls are TRBV11-3 and TRBJ1-1; D may be TRBD1 (6 bases). In germline, CDR1 is SGHNT, CDR2 YENEEA. The CDR3 length is 12 residues. The DNA of the CDR3 is TGTGCCAGCCAAGGGGGGAACACTAAAGCTTTCTTT. Protein product: CASQGGNTKAFF.

The V gene is TRBV19, the J gene TRBJ2-1, with 14 bases that match TRBD2. This CDR3 is 14 amino acids long. The V segment lost 4 bases and the J segment 10 bases; nucleotides outside the gene matches: 3. Germline values: CDR1 LNHDA, CDR2 SQIVND (reference sequence). The CDR3 here is CASSNRLAGGEQFF. The CDR3 bases are TGTGCCAGTAGTAACAGACTAGCGGGGGGGGAGCAGTTCTTC.

The CDR3 DNA reads TGTGCCAGCAGCTTAAAAGGAGGACTAGGGCCTTCCGAGCAGTACTTC. It translates to CASSLKGGLGPSEQYF. V usage is TRBV7-9 and J usage is TRBJ2-7; 7 nucleotides agree with TRBD2. With V trimmed by 2 bases and J by 6 bases, 13 bases remained unmatched. CDR1 and CDR2 (germline): SEHNR, FQNEAQ (reference sequence). CDR3 length equals 16 residues.

In DNA, the CDR3 is TGTGCCAGTAGTACTGGGGGGGGCCCGTACTACAATGAGCAGTTCTTC. As protein: CASSTGGGPYYNEQFF. J is TRBJ2-1 and V is TRBV19, with a tentative D call TRBD2 (7 bases). Germline CDR1 LNHDA, CDR2 SQIVND (reference sequence). V was cut by 4 bases and J by 3 bases, with 16 bases left in between. The CDR3 is 16 residues long.

V usage is TRBV7-2 and J usage is TRBJ2-2; D gene unclear. The CDR3 has 15 amino acids. Germline V lookup: CDR1 SGHTA, CDR2 FQGNSA. The V end was cut by 0 bases, the J end by 1 base, with 6 bases between. The CDR3 DNA reads as TGTGCCAGCAGCTTAGCGGCCCAGAACACCGGGGAGCTGTTTTTT. Residues: CASSLAAQNTGELFF.

The rearrangement uses TRBV28 and TRBJ1-3; D unclear. Germline values: CDR1 MDHEN, CDR2 SYDVKM. V was shortened by 3 bases and J by 0 bases, with 12 bases between the two germline ends. The CDR3 length is 16 residues. Here the CDR3 DNA reads TGTGCCAGCAGTTTCGGGAAGGGATCCTCTGGAAACACCATATATTTT. It yields the protein CASSFGKGSSGNTIYF.

The chain joins TRBV15 to TRBJ1-1; D might be TRBD1 (5 bases). The CDR3 spans 11 residues. Germline CDR1 reads LNHNV; CDR2 reads YYDKDF (reference sequence). The V end lost 11 bases, the J end lost 4 bases, and 11 bases lay between the germline ends. Here the CDR3 DNA reads TGTGCCGTCGCTAGGGGCACTGAAGCTTTCTTT. Its protein is CAVARGTEAFF. Full variable domain (outside the CDR3, taken from reference TRBV15 and TRBJ1-1): DAMVIQNPRYQVTQFGKPVTLSCSQTLNHNVMYWYQQKSSQAPKLLFHYYDKDFNNEADTPDNFQSRRPNTSFCFLDIRSPGLGDTAMYLCAVARGTEAFFGQGTRLTVV.

The rearrangement links TRBV4-1 to TRBJ1-2; 7 nucleotides line up with TRBD1. Unmatched junction bases numbered 5, after V lost 0 bases and J lost 7 bases. CDR3 length: 14 amino acids. Germline CDR1 MGHRA, CDR2 YSYEKL. The CDR3 sequence is CASSQDDREPGYTF. The CDR3 DNA reads TGCGCCAGCAGCCAAGATGACAGGGAGCCTGGCTACACCTTC.

The genes are TRBV6-6 and TRBJ2-7; TRBD2 might be the D (5 bases). Per the germline V gene, CDR1 is MNHNY and CDR2 is SVGAGI (reference sequence). The V gene lost 4 bases and the J gene lost 5 bases, with 15 bases spanning the gap. This CDR3 contains 14 residues. As DNA, the CDR3 is TGTGCCAGCAGTTTGGACTCTAGCACCCACGAGCAGTACTTC. Protein product: CASSLDSSTHEQYF.